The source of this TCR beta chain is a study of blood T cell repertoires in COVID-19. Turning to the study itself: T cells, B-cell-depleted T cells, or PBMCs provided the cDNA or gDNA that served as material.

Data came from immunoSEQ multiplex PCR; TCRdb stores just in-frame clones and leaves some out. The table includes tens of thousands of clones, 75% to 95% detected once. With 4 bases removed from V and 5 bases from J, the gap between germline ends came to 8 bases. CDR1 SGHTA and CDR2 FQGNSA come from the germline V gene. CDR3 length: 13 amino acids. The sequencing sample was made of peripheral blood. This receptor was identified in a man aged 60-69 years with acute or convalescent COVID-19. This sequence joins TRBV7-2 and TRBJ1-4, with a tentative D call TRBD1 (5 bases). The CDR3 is CASSSTVNEKLFF. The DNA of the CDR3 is TGTGCCAGCAGCTCGACAGTGAATGAAAAACTGTTTTTT.